This passage covers 6 T cell receptor beta chains from one sample sequenced in a study of blood T cell repertoires in COVID-19. TCRdb's table, derived via immunoSEQ multiplex PCR, lists solely in-frame clones and lacks some. Among around 250,000 clones listed, 80% to 90% were seen once. What was sequenced was PBMCs or T cells enriched from blood (not recorded which). The receptors stem from a middle-aged woman who had been exposed to COVID-19.

CDR3 nucleotide sequence: TGTGCCAGCAGAGGACAGGGGCAGAGCAATCAGCCCCAGCATTTT. Translating it yields CASRGQGQSNQPQHF. The chain is built from TRBV2 and TRBJ1-5, with 9 nucleotides matching TRBD1. Trimming cost V 6 bases and J 1 base; bases outside gene matches: 4. Germline assignment: CDR1 SNHLY and CDR2 FYNNEI. The length of the CDR3 is 15 residues.

This chain uses TRBV28 with TRBJ2-7; 9 nucleotides match TRBD2. V dropped 7 bases and J dropped 1; count of bases not matched to a gene: 5. Germline V gives CDR1 MDHEN, CDR2 SYDVKM. The CDR3 contains 14 residues. The chain's CDR3 is CASMGLAGSYEQYF. DNA of the CDR3: TGTGCCAGCATGGGGCTAGCGGGGTCCTACGAGCAGTACTTC.

V is TRBV7-2 and J is TRBJ2-3; 8 nucleotides align to TRBD2. The CDR3 runs to 17 residues. Per germline, CDR1 SGHTA and CDR2 FQGNSA. The V and J ends lost 5 bases and 3 bases, in that order; junction bases with no gene match: 13. CDR3 sequence (DNA): TGTGCCAGCAGCCCTAGCCACCGGGGGGGCGGGACAGATACGCAGTATTTT. This encodes CASSPSHRGGGTDTQYF.

This clone occurred a few times. The chain has TRBV4-1 and TRBJ2-3; TRBD1 is a possible D gene (5 bases). The CDR3 covers 16 residues. In germline, CDR1 is MGHRA, CDR2 YSYEKL. Trimming cost V 0 bases and J 2 bases, with 12 bases left between them. CDR3 nucleotide sequence: TGCGCCAGCAGCCAAGATGGGGCCCGGCCCACAGATACGCAGTATTTT. Its translation is CASSQDGARPTDTQYF.

The chain employs TRBV3-1 (or the pseudogene TRBV3-2) and TRBJ1-4; 8 bases match TRBD1. The CDR3 length is 14 residues. Germline V gene data show CDR1 as LGHDT and CDR2 as YNNKEL (reference sequence). V shed 4 bases and J 3 bases; nucleotides not matched to a gene: 1. The DNA for the CDR3 is TGTGCCAGCAGCCGGGACAGGTCTAATGAAAAACTGTTTTTT. Translated, it gives CASSRDRSNEKLFF.

This rearrangement joins TRBV6-1 to TRBJ1-2; D possibly corresponds to TRBD1 (6 bases). V was clipped by 2 bases and J by 6 bases, with 10 bases between them. The CDR3 has 13 residues. Looked up from germline, CDR1 is MNHNS and CDR2 is SASEGT. The CDR3 DNA follows: TGTGCCAGCAGTGAAACAGGGATGAATGGCTACACCTTC. Translating gives CASSETGMNGYTF.